This T cell receptor (beta chain) was documented in a study of T cell responses to AZD1222 COVID-19 vaccine. Across the whole study: Second-dose timings of about 4 or about 12 weeks were pooled.

Trimming at V came to 5 bases and at J to 5 bases, leaving 9 bases not matched to a gene. Germline CDR1 SGHRS, CDR2 YFSETQ. The CDR3 consists of 14 residues. Study results and limitations: Samples come after the peak T cell response, not at day 14. Recipients of two AZD1222 doses showed rising Spike-specific TCR breadth and depth. Clonal diversity may have been underestimated in mostly white British donors.

Sequenced by immunoSEQ multiplex PCR; TCRdb stores in-frame clones only, minus some. The data hold around 180,000 clones, with about 91% observed a single time. As concerns this clone: The antigen remains unidentified.

The chain recombines TRBV5-1 with TRBJ2-5; the match to TRBD2 covers 7 bases. This clonotype was sampled from an adult in good health. The source was peripheral blood, collected on day 0 of AZD1222 vaccination. The CDR3 here is CASSPGGRLETQYF. Written as DNA, the CDR3 is TGCGCCAGCAGTCCCGGGGGGAGGTTGGAGACCCAGTACTTC.